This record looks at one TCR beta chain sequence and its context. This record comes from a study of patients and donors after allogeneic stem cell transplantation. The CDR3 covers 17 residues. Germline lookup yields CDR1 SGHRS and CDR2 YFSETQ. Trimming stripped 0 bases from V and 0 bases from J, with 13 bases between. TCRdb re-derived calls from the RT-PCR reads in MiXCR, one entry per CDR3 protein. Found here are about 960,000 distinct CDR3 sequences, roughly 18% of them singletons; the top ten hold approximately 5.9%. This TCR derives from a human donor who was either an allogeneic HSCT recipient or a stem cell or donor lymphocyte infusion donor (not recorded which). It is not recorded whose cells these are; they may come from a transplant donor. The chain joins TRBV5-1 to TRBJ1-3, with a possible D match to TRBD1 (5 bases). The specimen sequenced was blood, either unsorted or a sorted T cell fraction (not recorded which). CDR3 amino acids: CASSLGGTAISGNTIYF. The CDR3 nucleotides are TGCGCCAGCAGCTTGGGAGGGACGGCCATCTCTGGAAACACCATATATTTT.